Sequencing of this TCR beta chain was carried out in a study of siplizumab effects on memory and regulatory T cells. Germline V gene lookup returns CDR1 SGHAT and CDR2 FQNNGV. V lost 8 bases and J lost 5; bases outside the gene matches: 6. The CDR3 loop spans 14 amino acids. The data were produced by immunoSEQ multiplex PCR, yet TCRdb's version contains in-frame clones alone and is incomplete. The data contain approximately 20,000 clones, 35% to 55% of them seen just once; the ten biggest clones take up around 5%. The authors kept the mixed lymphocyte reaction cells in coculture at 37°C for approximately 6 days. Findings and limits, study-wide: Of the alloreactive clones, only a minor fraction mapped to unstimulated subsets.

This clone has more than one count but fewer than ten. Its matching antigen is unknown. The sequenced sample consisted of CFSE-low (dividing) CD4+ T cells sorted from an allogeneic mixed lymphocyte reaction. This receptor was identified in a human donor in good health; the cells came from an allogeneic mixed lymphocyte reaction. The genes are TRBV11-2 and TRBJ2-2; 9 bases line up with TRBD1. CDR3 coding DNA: TGTGCCAGCCGACAGGGGGTGATAACCGGGGAGCTGTTTTTT. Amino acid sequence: CASRQGVITGELFF.